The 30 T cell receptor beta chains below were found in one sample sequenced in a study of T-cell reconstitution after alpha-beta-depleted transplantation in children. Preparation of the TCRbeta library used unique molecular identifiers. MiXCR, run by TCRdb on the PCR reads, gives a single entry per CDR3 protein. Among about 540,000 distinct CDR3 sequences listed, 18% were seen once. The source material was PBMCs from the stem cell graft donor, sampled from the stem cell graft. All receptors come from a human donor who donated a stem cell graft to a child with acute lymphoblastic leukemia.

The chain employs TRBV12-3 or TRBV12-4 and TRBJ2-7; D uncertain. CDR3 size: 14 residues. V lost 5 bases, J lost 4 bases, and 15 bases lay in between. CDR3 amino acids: CASSPRVAPYEQYF. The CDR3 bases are TGTGCCAGCAGTCCCCGGGTAGCTCCTTACGAGCAGTACTTC.

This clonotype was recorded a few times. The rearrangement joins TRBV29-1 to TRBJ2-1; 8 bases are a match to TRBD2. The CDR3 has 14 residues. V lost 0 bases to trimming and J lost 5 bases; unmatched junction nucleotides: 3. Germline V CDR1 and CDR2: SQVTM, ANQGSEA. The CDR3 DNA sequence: TGCAGCGTTGAAGAACTAGCGGCTGACAATGAGCAGTTCTTC. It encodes CSVEELAADNEQFF.

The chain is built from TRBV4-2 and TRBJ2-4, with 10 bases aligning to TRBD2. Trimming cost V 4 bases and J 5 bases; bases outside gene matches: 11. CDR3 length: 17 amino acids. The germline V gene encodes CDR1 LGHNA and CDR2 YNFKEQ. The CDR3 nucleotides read TGTGCCAGCAGCCCCAGGAGCGGGAGGGATGCTCAAAACATTCAGTACTTC. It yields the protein CASSPRSGRDAQNIQYF.

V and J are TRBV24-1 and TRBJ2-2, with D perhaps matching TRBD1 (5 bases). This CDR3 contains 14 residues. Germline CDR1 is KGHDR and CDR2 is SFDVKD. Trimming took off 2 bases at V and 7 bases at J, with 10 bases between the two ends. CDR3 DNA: TGTGCCACCAGTGATTCTTGGGGCTACGGGGAGCTGTTTTTT. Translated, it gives CATSDSWGYGELFF.

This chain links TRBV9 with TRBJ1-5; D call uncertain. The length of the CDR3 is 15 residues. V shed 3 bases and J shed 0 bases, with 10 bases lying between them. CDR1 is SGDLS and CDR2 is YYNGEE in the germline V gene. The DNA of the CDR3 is TGTGCCAGCAGCGAAGACGGTTATAGCAATCAGCCCCAGCATTTT. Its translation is CASSEDGYSNQPQHF.

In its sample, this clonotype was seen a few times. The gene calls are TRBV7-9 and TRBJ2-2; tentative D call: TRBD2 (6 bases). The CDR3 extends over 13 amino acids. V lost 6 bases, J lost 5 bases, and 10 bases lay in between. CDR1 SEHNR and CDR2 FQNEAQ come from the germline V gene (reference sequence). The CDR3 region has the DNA TGTGCCAGCAGTTCCCGGGAGACCGGGGAGCTGTTTTTT. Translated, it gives CASSSRETGELFF.

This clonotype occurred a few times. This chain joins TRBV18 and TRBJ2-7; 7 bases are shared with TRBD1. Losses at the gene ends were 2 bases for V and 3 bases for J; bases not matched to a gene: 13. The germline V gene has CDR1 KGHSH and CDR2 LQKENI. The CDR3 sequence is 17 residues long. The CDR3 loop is CASSPIVSGQRYYEQYF. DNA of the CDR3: TGTGCCAGCTCACCAATTGTGTCGGGACAGCGATACTACGAGCAGTACTTC.

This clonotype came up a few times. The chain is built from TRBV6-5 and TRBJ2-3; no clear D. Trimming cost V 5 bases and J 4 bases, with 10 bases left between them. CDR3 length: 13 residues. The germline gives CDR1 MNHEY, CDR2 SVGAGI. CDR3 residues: CASSIRRSDTQYF. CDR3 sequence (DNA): TGTGCCAGCAGTATTCGACGATCAGATACGCAGTATTTT.

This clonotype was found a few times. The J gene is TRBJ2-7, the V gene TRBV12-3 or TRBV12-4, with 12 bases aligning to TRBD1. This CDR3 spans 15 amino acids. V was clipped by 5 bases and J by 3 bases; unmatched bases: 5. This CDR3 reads CASSTGQGAVYEQYF. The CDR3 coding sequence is TGTGCCAGCAGTACGGGACAGGGGGCGGTCTACGAGCAGTACTTC.

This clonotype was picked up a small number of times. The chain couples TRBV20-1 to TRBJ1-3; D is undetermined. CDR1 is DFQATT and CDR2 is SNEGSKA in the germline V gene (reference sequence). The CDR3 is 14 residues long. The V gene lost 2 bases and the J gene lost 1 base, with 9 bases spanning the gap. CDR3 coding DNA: TGCAGTGCTAGATATCCGGGATCTGGAAACACCATATATTTT. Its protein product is CSARYPGSGNTIYF.

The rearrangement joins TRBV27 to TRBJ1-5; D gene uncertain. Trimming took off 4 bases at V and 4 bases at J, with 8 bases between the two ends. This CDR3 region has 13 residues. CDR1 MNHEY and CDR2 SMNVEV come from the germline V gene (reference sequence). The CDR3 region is CASSSRANQPQHF. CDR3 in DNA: TGTGCCAGCAGTTCGCGTGCAAATCAGCCCCAGCATTTT.

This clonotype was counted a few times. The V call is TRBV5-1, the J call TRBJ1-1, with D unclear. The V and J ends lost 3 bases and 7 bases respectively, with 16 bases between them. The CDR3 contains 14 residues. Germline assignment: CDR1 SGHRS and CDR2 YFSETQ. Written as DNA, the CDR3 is TGCGCCAGCAGCTCCGACGACCGACGGGGTGAAGCTTTCTTT. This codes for CASSSDDRRGEAFF. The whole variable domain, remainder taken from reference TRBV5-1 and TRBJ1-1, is KAGVTQTPRYLIKTRGQQVTLSCSPISGHRSVSWYQQTPGQGLQFLFEYFSETQRNKGNFPGRFSGRQFSNSRSEMNVSTLELGDSALYLCASSSDDRRGEAFFGQGTRLTVV.

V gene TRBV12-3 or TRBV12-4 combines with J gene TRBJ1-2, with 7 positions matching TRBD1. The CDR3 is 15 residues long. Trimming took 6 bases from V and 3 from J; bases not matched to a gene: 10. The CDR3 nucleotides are TGTGCCAGCAGCCCGGGACAGACTATCGACTATGGCTACACCTTC. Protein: CASSPGQTIDYGYTF.

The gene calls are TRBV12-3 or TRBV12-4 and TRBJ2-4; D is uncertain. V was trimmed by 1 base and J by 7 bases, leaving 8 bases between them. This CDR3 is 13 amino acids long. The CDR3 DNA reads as TGTGCCAGCAGTTTAGGCCACCCGAACATTCAGTACTTC. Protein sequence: CASSLGHPNIQYF.

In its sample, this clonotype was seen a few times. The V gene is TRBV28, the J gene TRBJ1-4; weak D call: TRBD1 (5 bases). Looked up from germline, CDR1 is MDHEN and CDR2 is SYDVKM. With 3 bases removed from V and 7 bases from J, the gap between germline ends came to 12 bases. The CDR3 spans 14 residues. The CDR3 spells CASSFSGGGEKLFF. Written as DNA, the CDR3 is TGTGCCAGCAGTTTTAGCGGGGGAGGTGAAAAACTGTTTTTT.

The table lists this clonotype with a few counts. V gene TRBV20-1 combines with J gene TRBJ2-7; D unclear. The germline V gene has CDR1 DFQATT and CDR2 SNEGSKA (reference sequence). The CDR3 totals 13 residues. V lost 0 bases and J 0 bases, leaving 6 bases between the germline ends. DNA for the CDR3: TGCAGTGCTAGAGATCTCCTCTCCTACGAGCAGTACTTC. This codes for CSARDLLSYEQYF.

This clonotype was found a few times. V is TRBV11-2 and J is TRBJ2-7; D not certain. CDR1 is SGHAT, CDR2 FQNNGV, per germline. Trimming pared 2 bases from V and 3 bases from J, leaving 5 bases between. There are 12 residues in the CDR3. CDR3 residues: CASSLLFYEQYF. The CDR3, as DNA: TGTGCCAGCAGCTTACTTTTCTACGAGCAGTACTTC. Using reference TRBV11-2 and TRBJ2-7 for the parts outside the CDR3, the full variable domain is EAGVAQSPRYKIIEKRQSVAFWCNPISGHATLYWYQQILGQGPKLLIQFQNNGVVDDSQLPKDRFSAERLKGVDSTLKIQPAKLEDSAVYLCASSLLFYEQYFGPGTRLTVT.

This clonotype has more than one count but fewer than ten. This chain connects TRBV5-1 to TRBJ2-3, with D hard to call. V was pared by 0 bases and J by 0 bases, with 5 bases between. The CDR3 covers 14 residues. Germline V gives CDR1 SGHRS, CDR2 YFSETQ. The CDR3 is CASSLEFSTDTQYF. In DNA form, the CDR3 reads TGCGCCAGCAGCTTGGAGTTCAGCACAGATACGCAGTATTTT.

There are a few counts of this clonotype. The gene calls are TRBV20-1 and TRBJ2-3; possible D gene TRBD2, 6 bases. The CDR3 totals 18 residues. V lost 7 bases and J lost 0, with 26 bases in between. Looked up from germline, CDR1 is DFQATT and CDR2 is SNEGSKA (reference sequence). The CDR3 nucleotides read TGCAGTGTCGACAATTTGCCCGCCGGAGGGCTTAGCACAGATACGCAGTATTTT. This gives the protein CSVDNLPAGGLSTDTQYF.

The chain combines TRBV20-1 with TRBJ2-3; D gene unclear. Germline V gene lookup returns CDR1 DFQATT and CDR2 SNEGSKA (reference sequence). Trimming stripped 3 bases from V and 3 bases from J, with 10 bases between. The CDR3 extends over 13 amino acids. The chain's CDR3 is CSASFTPTDTQYF. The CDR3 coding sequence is TGCAGTGCTAGCTTCACACCTACAGATACGCAGTATTTT.

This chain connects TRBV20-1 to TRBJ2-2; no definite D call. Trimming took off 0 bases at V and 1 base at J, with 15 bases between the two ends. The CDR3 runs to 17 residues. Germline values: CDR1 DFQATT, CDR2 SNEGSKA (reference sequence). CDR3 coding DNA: TGCAGTGCTAGAGATCGGAGCAAGACGGTGAACACCGGGGAGCTGTTTTTT. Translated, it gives CSARDRSKTVNTGELFF.

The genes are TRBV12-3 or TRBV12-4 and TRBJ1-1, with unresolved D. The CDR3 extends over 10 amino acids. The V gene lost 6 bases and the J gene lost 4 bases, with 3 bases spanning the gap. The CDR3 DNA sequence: TGTGCCAGCAGAAGCACTGAAGCTTTCTTT. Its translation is CASRSTEAFF.

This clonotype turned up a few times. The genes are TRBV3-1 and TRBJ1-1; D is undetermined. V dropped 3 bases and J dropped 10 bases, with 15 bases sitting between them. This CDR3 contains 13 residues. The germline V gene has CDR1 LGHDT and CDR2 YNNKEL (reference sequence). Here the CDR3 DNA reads TGTGCCAGCAGCCAGGTCAGAAACCGTGGAGCTTTCTTT. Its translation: CASSQVRNRGAFF.

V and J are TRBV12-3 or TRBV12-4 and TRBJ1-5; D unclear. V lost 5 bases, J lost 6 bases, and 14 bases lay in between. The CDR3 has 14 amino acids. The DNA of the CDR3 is TGTGCCAGCAGTGTCGGGTTAGGGATTCAGCCCCAGCATTTT. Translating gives CASSVGLGIQPQHF.

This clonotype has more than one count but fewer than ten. DNA for the CDR3: TGTGCCAGCAGCGGAAGGGGACAGTTCTTC. This translates into CASSGRGQFF. The chain recombines TRBV5-5 with TRBJ2-1; possibly TRBD1 for D (5 bases). This CDR3 spans 10 amino acids. Per the germline V gene, CDR1 is SGHKS and CDR2 is YYEKEE (reference sequence). V lost 4 bases and J 13 bases, leaving 9 bases between the germline ends.

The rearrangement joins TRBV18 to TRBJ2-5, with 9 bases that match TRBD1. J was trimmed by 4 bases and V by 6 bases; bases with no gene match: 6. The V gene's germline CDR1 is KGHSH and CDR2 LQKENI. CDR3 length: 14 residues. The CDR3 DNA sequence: TGTGCCAGCTCCTGGACAGGGGTAGGAGAGACCCAGTACTTC. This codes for CASSWTGVGETQYF.

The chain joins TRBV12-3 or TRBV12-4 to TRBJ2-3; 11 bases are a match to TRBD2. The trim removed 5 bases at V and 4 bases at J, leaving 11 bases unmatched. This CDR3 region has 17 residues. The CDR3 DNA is TGTGCCAGCAGTCCTCTTAGCGGGAGGGCCCAGGCAGATACGCAGTATTTT. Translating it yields CASSPLSGRAQADTQYF.

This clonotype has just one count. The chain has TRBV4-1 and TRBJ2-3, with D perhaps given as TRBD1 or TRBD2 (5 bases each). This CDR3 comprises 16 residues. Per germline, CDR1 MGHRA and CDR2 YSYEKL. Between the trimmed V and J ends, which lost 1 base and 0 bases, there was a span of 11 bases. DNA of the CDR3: TGCGCCAGCAGCCAAGGTGTGGGGGTTAGCACAGATACGCAGTATTTT. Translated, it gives CASSQGVGVSTDTQYF.

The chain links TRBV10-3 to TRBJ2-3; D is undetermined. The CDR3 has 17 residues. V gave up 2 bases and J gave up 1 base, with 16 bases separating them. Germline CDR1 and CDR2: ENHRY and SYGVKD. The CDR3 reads CAISEDGLVDRTDTQYF. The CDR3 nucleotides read TGTGCCATCAGTGAGGATGGCCTAGTTGATCGCACAGATACGCAGTATTTT.

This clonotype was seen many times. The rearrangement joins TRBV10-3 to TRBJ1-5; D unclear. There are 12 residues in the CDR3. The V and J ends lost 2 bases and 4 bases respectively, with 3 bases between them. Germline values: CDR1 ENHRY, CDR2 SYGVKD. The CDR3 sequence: CAISEGNQPQHF. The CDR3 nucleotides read TGTGCCATCAGTGAGGGAAATCAGCCCCAGCATTTT.